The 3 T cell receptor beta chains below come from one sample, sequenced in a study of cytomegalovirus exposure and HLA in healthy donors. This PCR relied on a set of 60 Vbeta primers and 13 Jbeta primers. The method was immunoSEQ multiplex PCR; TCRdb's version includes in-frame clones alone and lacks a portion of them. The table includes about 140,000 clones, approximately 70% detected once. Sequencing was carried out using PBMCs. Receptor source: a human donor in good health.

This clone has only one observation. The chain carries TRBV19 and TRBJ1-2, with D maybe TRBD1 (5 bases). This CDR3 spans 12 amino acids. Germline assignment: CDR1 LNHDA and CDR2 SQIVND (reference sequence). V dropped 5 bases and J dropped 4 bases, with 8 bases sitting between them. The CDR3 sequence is CASSGDSYGYTF. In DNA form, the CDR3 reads TGTGCCAGTAGTGGAGACAGCTATGGCTACACCTTC.

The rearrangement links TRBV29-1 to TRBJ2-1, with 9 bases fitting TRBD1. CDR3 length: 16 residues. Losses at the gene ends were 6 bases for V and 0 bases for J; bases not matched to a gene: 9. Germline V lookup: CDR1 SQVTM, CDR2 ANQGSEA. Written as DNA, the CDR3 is TGCAGCGTCAAGGGGACAGGGACCTACTCCTACAATGAGCAGTTCTTC. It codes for CSVKGTGTYSYNEQFF.

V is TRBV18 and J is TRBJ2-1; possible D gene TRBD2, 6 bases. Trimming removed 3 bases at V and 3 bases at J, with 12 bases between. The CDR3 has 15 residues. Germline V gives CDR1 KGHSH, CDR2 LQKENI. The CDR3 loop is CASSPGGVDYNEQFF. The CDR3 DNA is TGTGCCAGCTCACCGGGGGGAGTCGACTACAATGAGCAGTTCTTC.